The clone carrying this T cell receptor (beta chain) has ten or more counts. Its cognate antigen is unknown. The authors reverse transcribed all of the isolated RNA, so sequencing captured expressed TCRB transcripts. This table comes from immunoSEQ multiplex PCR, and its TCRdb copy is limited to in-frame clones, with some not included. The sample lists 300,000 to 350,000 clones, less than 10% occurring once. This entry comes from a study of beta chain features in type 1 diabetes. Whole-study results and caveats: The VDJ junctions of type 1 diabetes patients carried fewer insertions and more deletions.

Germline CDR1 is MNHNY and CDR2 is SVGAGI (reference sequence). This CDR3 is built from 14 residues. Germline trimming cut 8 bases from V and 0 bases from J; bases unmatched to any gene: 1. The specimen sequenced was central memory CD4+ T cells from blood. The sequence derives from a woman younger than 30 in good health. V usage is TRBV6-6 and J usage is TRBJ2-3; 11 nucleotides align to TRBD2. The CDR3 loop is CASGLAGSTDTQYF. CDR3 coding DNA: TGTGCCAGCGGACTAGCGGGTAGCACAGATACGCAGTATTTT.